This T cell receptor beta chain was identified during a study of shared clonotypes between healthy human individuals. Study-wide findings and caveats: Having only a few donors restricted how much genetic and exposure-history diversity was captured. Naive subsets usually exceeded memory subsets in estimated richness.

On this clone: Its antigen is unidentified.

Donors were healthy HIV-negative adults without recently reported acute infections or vaccinations. Sorted-subset replicate PCR reactions contained 200 ng DNA, corresponding to tens of thousands of T cell genomes. Assay: immunoSEQ multiplex PCR; the TCRdb copy retains only in-frame clones and omits some. The sample consists of under 650,000 clones, less than 96% of them appearing once. This CDR3 contains 14 residues. Germline assignment: CDR1 LNHDA and CDR2 SQIVND (reference sequence). V was cut by 6 bases and J by 8 bases, with 17 bases left in between. This clonotype was sampled from a woman in her 30s in good health. What was sequenced was naive CD4+ T cells sorted from blood. As to subset: CD45RA+ positively selected. This chain uses TRBV19 with TRBJ2-1; D may be TRBD1 (6 bases). CDR3 nucleotide sequence: TGTGCCAGTAGGGCAGGGGTCCTTCTCGATGAGCAGTTCTTC. It specifies CASRAGVLLDEQFF.